The clone carrying this T cell receptor beta chain was detected ten times or more. This specimen belongs to a study of low-dose radiotherapy and immunotherapy resistance in tumors. Background on the study: On an every-two-weeks schedule, patients received intravenous nivolumab 240 mg, along with ipilimumab 1 mg/kg every six weeks. Every two weeks, the protocol called for intravenous cyclophosphamide at 200 mg/m2. It was given one day before each radiation and immunotherapy administration.

Alpha and beta chains were covered, as first-strand cDNA relied on TRAV- and TRBV-specific primers. The TCRs were subjected to amplification over 20 PCR cycles employing a constant-region primer in conjunction with a V-primer adapter. Isolated mRNA underwent amplification via in vitro transcription. TCRdb independently ran MiXCR on the reads; one entry per CDR3 protein. The sample contains fewer than 90,000 distinct CDR3 sequences, approximately 20% of which appear only once. Deletions cut 4 bases from V and 0 bases from J, with 10 bases between. The germline V gene has CDR1 MNHEY and CDR2 SVGEGT. The CDR3 sequence is 15 residues long. Noted time point: before trial treatment.

The sample was PBMCs, taken before treatment. The sequence was obtained from a male donor with prostate cancer. This chain joins TRBV6-2 or TRBV6-3 and TRBJ2-4, with D unclear. CDR3 sequence: CASSSNYPAKNIQYF. For the CDR3, the DNA is TGTGCCAGCAGTTCAAATTACCCAGCCAAAAACATTCAGTACTTC.